Following are 9 T cell receptor beta chains from one sample sequenced in a study of blood T cell repertoires in COVID-19. This table comes from immunoSEQ multiplex PCR, and its TCRdb copy is limited to in-frame clones, with some not included. This repertoire shows about 210,000 clones, 82% found once; its top ten account for over 4%. Material for sequencing was peripheral blood. These TCRs come from a woman between 65 and 79 years old with COVID-19, enrolled during active disease.

The table lists this clone with a count of one. The chain links TRBV28 to TRBJ2-7, with TRBD2 matching 12 bases. This CDR3 is 14 amino acids long. Per germline, CDR1 MDHEN and CDR2 SYDVKM. Losses at the gene ends were 6 bases for V and 3 bases for J; bases not matched to a gene: 3. The CDR3 is CASSPGLAGYEQYF. The CDR3 DNA is TGTGCCAGCAGCCCGGGACTAGCGGGCTACGAGCAGTACTTC.

V gene TRBV7-9 combines with J gene TRBJ2-1, with TRBD2 identical over 14 bases. V was clipped by 3 bases and J by 9 bases; unmatched bases: 10. The CDR3 is made up of 17 amino acids. Germline CDR1 and CDR2: SEHNR and FQNEAQ (reference sequence). CDR3 residues: CASSFLLGLAGGGEQFF. The CDR3 region has the DNA TGTGCCAGCAGCTTCCTGTTAGGACTAGCGGGAGGAGGTGAGCAGTTCTTC.

V and J are TRBV7-2 and TRBJ2-3, with TRBD2 as a possible D gene (5 bases). V was pared by 4 bases and J by 2 bases, with 13 bases between. Germline V CDR1 and CDR2: SGHTA, FQGNSA. The CDR3 length is 15 residues. The CDR3 protein is CASSSGPSLTDTQYF. CDR3 coding DNA: TGTGCCAGCAGCTCCGGGCCTAGCCTCACAGATACGCAGTATTTT.

The chain carries TRBV28 and TRBJ1-2; TRBD1 matches 10 bases. With 6 bases clipped from V and 8 bases from J, the junction kept 15 bases outside the gene matches. CDR3 size: 16 residues. Germline loops: CDR1 MDHEN, CDR2 SYDVKM. The CDR3: CASSSGTGARLGGYTF. The CDR3, as DNA: TGTGCCAGCAGCTCCGGGACAGGGGCTAGACTAGGCGGCTACACCTTC.

The chain combines TRBV5-1 with TRBJ2-3; no firm D call. This CDR3 region has 10 residues. CDR1 is SGHRS, CDR2 YFSETQ, per germline. The V end lost 9 bases, the J end lost 4 bases, and 6 bases lay between the germline ends. As DNA, the CDR3 is TGCGCCAAGAGGTCAGATACGCAGTATTTT. Residues: CAKRSDTQYF. The complete variable domain, with remaining parts taken from reference TRBV5-1 and TRBJ2-3, reads KAGVTQTPRYLIKTRGQQVTLSCSPISGHRSVSWYQQTPGQGLQFLFEYFSETQRNKGNFPGRFSGRQFSNSRSEMNVSTLELGDSALYLCAKRSDTQYFGPGTRLTVL.

This clone was seen more than once but under ten times. The chain carries TRBV10-3 and TRBJ2-3, with 14 bases matching TRBD2. This CDR3 has 17 residues. The junction had 10 bases not matched to a gene; V was cut back by 6 bases and J by 5 bases. Germline values: CDR1 ENHRY, CDR2 SYGVKD. CDR3 DNA sequence: TGTGCCATCAGCGCGGCCCAGGGACTAGCGGGAGAAGATACGCAGTATTTT. Its protein product is CAISAAQGLAGEDTQYF.

This chain links TRBV2 with TRBJ2-3; the match to TRBD2 covers 8 bases. Germline CDR1 and CDR2: SNHLY and FYNNEI. V lost 6 bases to trimming and J lost 0 bases; unmatched junction nucleotides: 5. The CDR3 covers 15 residues. The CDR3 DNA reads TGTGCCAGCAGGGTTCCTAGCGGGAGCACAGATACGCAGTATTTT. It encodes CASRVPSGSTDTQYF.

The genes are TRBV27 and TRBJ2-7, with 11 bases that match TRBD2. Germline assignment: CDR1 MNHEY and CDR2 SMNVEV (reference sequence). The ends lost 3 bases at V and 3 bases at J; junction bases unmatched: 10. The CDR3 contains 17 residues. As DNA, the CDR3 is TGTGCCAGCAGTTTGAATAGTGGGACTAGCGGAAACTACGAGCAGTACTTC. Protein: CASSLNSGTSGNYEQYF.

This rearrangement joins TRBV30 to TRBJ2-3; 7 positions match TRBD2. Trimming removed 0 bases from V and 1 base from J; junction bases left unmatched: 4. This CDR3 contains 15 residues. CDR1 is GTSNPN, CDR2 SVGIG, per germline (reference sequence). The CDR3 DNA reads as TGTGCCTGGAGTGTGGGCGGGAGTGGCACAGATACGCAGTATTTT. As protein: CAWSVGGSGTDTQYF.